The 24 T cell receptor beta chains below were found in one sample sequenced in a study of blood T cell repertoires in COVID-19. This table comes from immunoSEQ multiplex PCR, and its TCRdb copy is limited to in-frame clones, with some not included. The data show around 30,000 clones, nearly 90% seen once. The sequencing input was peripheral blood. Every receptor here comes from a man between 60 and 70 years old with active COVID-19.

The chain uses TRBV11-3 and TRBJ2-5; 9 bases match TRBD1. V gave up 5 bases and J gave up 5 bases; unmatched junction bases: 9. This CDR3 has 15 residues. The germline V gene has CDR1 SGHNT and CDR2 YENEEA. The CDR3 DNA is TGTGCCAGCAGCACCGGACAGGGGCGCCAGGAGACCCAGTACTTC. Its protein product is CASSTGQGRQETQYF. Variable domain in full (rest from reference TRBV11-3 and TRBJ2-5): EAGVVQSPRYKIIEKKQPVAFWCNPISGHNTLYWYLQNLGQGPELLIRYENEEAVDDSQLPKDRFSAERLKGVDSTLKIQPAELGDSAVYLCASSTGQGRQETQYFGPGTRLLVL.

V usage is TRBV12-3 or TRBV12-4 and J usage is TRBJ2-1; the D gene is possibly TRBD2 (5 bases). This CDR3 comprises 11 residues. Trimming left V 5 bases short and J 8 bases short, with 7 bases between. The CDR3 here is CASSPRDEQFF. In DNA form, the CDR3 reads TGTGCCAGCAGTCCGAGGGATGAGCAGTTCTTC.

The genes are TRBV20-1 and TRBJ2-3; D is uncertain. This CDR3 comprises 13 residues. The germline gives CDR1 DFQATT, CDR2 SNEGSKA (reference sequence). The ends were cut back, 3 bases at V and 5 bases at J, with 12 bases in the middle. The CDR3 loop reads CSASPVDGDTQYF. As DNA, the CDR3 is TGCAGTGCTAGTCCAGTCGATGGAGATACGCAGTATTTT.

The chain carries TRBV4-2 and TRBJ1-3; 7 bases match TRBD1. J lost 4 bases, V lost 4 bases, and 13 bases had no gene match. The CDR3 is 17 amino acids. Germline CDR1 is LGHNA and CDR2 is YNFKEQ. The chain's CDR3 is CASSREPDRARGNTIYF. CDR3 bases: TGTGCCAGCAGCCGGGAACCTGACAGGGCTCGGGGAAACACCATATATTTT.

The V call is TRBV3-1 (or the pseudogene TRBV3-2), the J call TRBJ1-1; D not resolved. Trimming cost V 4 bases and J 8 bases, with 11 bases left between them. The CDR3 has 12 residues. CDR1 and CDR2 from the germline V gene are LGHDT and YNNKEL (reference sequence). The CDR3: CASSRGSGEAFF. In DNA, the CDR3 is TGTGCCAGCAGCCGTGGGTCCGGGGAAGCTTTCTTT.

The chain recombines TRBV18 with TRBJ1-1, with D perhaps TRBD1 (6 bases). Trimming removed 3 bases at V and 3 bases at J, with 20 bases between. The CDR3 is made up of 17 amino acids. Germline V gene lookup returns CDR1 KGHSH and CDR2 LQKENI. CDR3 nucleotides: TGTGCCAGCTCACCTTCGTCCAGGGGCCCACGTGACACTGAAGCTTTCTTT. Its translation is CASSPSSRGPRDTEAFF. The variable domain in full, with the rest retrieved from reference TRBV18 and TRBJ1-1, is NAGVMQNPRHLVRRRGQEARLRCSPMKGHSHVYWYRQLPEEGLKFMVYLQKENIIDESGMPKERFSAEFPKEGPSILRIQQVVRGDSAAYFCASSPSSRGPRDTEAFFGQGTRLTVV.

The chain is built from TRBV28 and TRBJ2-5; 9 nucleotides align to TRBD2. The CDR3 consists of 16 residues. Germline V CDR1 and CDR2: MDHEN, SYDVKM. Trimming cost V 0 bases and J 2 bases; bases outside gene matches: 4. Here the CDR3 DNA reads TGTGCCAGCAGTTTATGGCCAGCGGGGGGTCAAGAGACCCAGTACTTC. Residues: CASSLWPAGGQETQYF. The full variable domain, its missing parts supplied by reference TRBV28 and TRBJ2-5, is DVKVTQSSRYLVKRTGEKVFLECVQDMDHENMFWYRQDPGLGLRLIYFSYDVKMKEKGDIPEGYSVSREKKERFSLILESASTNQTSMYLCASSLWPAGGQETQYFGPGTRLLVL.

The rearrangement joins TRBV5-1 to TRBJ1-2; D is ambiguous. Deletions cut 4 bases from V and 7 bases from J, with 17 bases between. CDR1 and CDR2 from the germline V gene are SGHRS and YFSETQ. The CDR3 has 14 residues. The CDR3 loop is CASSPELKPPGYTF. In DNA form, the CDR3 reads TGCGCCAGCAGCCCGGAGCTTAAACCCCCTGGCTACACCTTC.

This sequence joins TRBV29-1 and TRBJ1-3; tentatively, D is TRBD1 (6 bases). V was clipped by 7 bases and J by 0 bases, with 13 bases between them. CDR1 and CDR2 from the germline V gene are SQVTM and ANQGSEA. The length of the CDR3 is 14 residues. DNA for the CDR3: TGCAGCGCCCGGACAGCCGGCTCTGGAAACACCATATATTTT. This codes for CSARTAGSGNTIYF.

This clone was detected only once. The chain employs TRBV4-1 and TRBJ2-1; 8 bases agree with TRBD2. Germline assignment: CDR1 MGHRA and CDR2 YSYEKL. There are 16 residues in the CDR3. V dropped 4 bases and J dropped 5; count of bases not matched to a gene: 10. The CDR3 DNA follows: TGCGCCAGCAGCCGATCCGTGACGGGGGGGAACAATGAGCAGTTCTTC. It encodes CASSRSVTGGNNEQFF.

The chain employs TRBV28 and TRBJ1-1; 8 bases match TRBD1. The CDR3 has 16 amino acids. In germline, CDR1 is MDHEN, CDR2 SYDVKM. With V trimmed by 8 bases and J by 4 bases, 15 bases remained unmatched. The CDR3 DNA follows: TGTGCCAGCGCCCCCCGACAGGGGTTCTTGAGCACTGAAGCTTTCTTT. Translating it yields CASAPRQGFLSTEAFF.

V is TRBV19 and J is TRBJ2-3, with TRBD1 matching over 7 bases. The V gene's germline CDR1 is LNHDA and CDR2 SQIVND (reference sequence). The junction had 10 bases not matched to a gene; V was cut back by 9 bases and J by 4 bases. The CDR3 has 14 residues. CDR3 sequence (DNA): TGTGCCAGCAGGAGACAGGGCCCATCAGATACGCAGTATTTT. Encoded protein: CASRRQGPSDTQYF.

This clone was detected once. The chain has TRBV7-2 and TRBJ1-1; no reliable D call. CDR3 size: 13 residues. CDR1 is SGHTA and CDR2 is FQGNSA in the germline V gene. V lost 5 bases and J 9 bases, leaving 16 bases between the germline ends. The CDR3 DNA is TGTGCCAGCAGCACCCAACGCAAGCAAAAAGCTTTCTTT. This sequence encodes CASSTQRKQKAFF.

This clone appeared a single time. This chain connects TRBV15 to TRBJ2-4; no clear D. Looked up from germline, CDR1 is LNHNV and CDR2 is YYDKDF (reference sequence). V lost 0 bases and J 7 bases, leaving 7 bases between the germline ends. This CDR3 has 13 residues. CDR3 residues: CATSRDSGNIQYF. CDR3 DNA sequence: TGTGCCACCAGCAGAGATTCCGGGAACATTCAGTACTTC.

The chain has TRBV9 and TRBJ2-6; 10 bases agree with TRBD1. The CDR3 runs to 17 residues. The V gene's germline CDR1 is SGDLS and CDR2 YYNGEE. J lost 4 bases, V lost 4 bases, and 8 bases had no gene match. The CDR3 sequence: CASSRRQGAGGANVLTF. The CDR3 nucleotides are TGTGCCAGCAGCCGTAGACAGGGGGCAGGAGGGGCCAACGTCCTGACTTTC.

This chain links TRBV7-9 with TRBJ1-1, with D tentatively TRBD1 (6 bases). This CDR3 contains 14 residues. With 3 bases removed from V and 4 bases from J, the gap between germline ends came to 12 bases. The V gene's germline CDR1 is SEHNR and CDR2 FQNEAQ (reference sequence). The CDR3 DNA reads TGTGCCAGCAGCTTTCGGACAGAGAGCACTGAAGCTTTCTTT. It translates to CASSFRTESTEAFF.

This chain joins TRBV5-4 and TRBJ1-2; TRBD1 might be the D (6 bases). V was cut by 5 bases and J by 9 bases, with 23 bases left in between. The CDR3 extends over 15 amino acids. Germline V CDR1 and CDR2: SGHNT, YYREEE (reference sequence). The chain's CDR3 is CASSPAGAEGRSYTF. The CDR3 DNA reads TGTGCCAGCAGTCCAGCAGGGGCAGAAGGGCGGAGCTACACCTTC.

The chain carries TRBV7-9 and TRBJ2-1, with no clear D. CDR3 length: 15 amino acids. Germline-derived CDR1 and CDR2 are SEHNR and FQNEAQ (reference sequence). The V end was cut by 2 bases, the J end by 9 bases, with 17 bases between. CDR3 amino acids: CASSLMGVRNGEQFF. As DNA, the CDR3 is TGTGCCAGCAGCTTAATGGGCGTACGAAACGGTGAGCAGTTCTTC.

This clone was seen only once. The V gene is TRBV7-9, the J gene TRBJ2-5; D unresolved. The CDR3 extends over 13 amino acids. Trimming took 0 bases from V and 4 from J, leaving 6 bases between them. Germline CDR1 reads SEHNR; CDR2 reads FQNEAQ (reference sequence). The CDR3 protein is CASSLASRETQYF. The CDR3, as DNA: TGTGCCAGCAGCTTAGCGAGCCGAGAGACCCAGTACTTC.

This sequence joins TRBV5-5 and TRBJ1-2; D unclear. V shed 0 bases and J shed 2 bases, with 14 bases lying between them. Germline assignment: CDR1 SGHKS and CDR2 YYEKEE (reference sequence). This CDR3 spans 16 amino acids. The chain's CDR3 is CASSLGPRPINYGYTF. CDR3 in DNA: TGTGCCAGCAGCTTGGGCCCGCGCCCCATAAACTATGGCTACACCTTC.

The CDR3 loop reads CASSLLARENTEAFF. In DNA form, the CDR3 reads TGTGCCAGCAGCTTGTTAGCCAGGGAGAACACTGAAGCTTTCTTT. The chain is built from TRBV5-5 and TRBJ1-1; TRBD1 is a possible D gene (5 bases). This CDR3 has 15 amino acids. V was clipped by 1 base and J by 1 base, with 11 bases between them. Germline V CDR1 and CDR2: SGHKS, YYEKEE (reference sequence).

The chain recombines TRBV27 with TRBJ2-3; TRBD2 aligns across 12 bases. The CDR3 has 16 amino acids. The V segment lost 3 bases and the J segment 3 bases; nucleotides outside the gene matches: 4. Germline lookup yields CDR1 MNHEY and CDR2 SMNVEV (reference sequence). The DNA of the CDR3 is TGTGCCAGCAGTTTCTGGACTAGCGGGGAGACAGATACGCAGTATTTT. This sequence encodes CASSFWTSGETDTQYF.

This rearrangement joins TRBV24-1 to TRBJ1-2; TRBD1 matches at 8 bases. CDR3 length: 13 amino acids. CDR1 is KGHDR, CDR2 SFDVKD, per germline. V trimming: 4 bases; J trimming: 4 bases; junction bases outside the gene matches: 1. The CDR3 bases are TGTGCCACCAGTGACCAGGGGGCCTATGGCTACACCTTC. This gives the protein CATSDQGAYGYTF.

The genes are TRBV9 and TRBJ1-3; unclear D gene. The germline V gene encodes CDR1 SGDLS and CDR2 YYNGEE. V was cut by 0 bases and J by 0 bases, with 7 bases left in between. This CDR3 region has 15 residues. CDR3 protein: CASSVAGSSGNTIYF. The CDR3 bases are TGTGCCAGCAGCGTAGCGGGGAGCTCTGGAAACACCATATATTTT.